These 16 T cell receptor beta chains were sequenced from one sample in a study of OX40 agonist ivuxolimab in advanced cancers. The library was made by the immunoSEQ multiplex PCR assay. The immuneACCESS repertoire file appears here via TCRdb, limited to in-frame rearrangements. These files lack a portion of the clones; in checked studies, under half of the deficit traces to unresolved V genes, and the cause of the others is not known. Present in this sample are around 40,000 clones, 80% to 90% of which were seen just once. Jointly, the top ten make up roughly 3.9% of the sample. The source was CD4+ or CD8+ T cells sorted from blood, collected in a trial of the OX40 agonist ivuxolimab. The receptors derive from an adult with an advanced solid tumor such as melanoma, head and neck, liver or kidney cancer.

CDR3 in amino acids: CASSLGRGRGNSNQPQHF. The CDR3, as DNA: TGTGCCAGCAGCTTAGGTCGGGGGAGGGGAAATAGCAATCAGCCCCAGCATTTT. The chain has TRBV11-2 and TRBJ1-5; tentatively, D is TRBD1 (5 bases). Germline V lookup: CDR1 SGHAT, CDR2 FQNNGV. Trimming removed 1 base at V and 0 bases at J, with 16 bases between. This CDR3 is 18 amino acids long.

This rearrangement joins TRBV6-5 to TRBJ2-7; TRBD1 might be the D (5 bases). The germline CDR1 and CDR2 sequences are MNHEY and SVGAGI. V lost 0 bases, J lost 7 bases, and 10 bases lay in between. This CDR3 contains 13 residues. CDR3 sequence: CASSYSQGREQYF. CDR3 nucleotides: TGTGCCAGCAGTTACTCCCAGGGCCGGGAGCAGTACTTC.

This chain uses TRBV19 with TRBJ2-2; D is ambiguous. Trimming stripped 5 bases from V and 2 bases from J, with 9 bases between. CDR3 length equals 14 residues. Germline V gene lookup returns CDR1 LNHDA and CDR2 SQIVND (reference sequence). Here the CDR3 reads CASSARINTGELFF. CDR3 nucleotide sequence: TGTGCCAGTAGTGCCAGGATTAACACCGGGGAGCTGTTTTTT.

This chain uses TRBV7-2 with TRBJ1-1; D unresolved. The CDR3 totals 13 residues. Trimming shortened V by 3 bases and J by 1 base, and 6 bases separated the two germline ends. Germline CDR1 SGHTA, CDR2 FQGNSA. The CDR3 spells CASSFAENTEAFF. Written as DNA, the CDR3 is TGTGCCAGCAGCTTCGCCGAGAACACTGAAGCTTTCTTT.

J is TRBJ2-3 and V is TRBV18, with D possibly matching TRBD2 (6 bases). Trimming took off 3 bases at V and 4 bases at J, with 14 bases between the two ends. The CDR3 is 15 residues long. Germline V gives CDR1 KGHSH, CDR2 LQKENI. CDR3 region: CASSPRRRVPDTQYF. In DNA form, the CDR3 reads TGTGCCAGCTCACCCCGGAGGAGGGTCCCAGATACGCAGTATTTT.

V usage is TRBV6-5 and J usage is TRBJ2-4; no firm D call. The CDR3 extends over 10 amino acids. CDR1 and CDR2 from the germline V gene are MNHEY and SVGAGI. The V end was cut by 9 bases, the J end by 9 bases, with 9 bases between. Written as DNA, the CDR3 is TGTGCCAGTGGAAAGGGCATTCAGTACTTC. Its protein product is CASGKGIQYF.

The gene calls are TRBV7-6 and TRBJ1-2; 10 bases line up with TRBD1. CDR3 length: 15 residues. Germline CDR1 and CDR2: SGHVS and FNYEAQ. V lost 5 bases and J lost 3; bases outside the gene matches: 6. The CDR3 region has the DNA TGTGCCAGCAGCAATGACAGGGGGCTGCACTATGGCTACACCTTC. Translation gives CASSNDRGLHYGYTF. Full variable domain (rest looked up from reference TRBV7-6 and TRBJ1-2): GAGVSQSPRYKVTKRGQDVALRCDPISGHVSLYWYRQALGQGPEFLTYFNYEAQQDKSGLPNDRFSAERPEGSISTLTIQRTEQRDSAMYRCASSNDRGLHYGYTFGSGTRLTVV.

This clone was observed once. The junction departs from germline at one end; a sequencing error may be responsible. The rearrangement joins TRBV7-7 to TRBJ2-7; TRBD1 matches 8 bases. Germline V lookup: CDR1 SSHAT, CDR2 FNYEAQ (reference sequence). The CDR3 runs 15 residues. CDR3 sequence reads: CASSLGTGISYEQYF. CDR3 DNA: TGTGCTAGCAGCTTAGGGACAGGTATCTCCTACGAGCAGTACTTC.

V and J are TRBV5-4 and TRBJ1-1; 7 bases align to TRBD1. Per the germline V gene, CDR1 is SGHNT and CDR2 is YYREEE (reference sequence). Unmatched junction bases numbered 7, after V lost 2 bases and J lost 3 bases. The CDR3 runs 15 residues. The CDR3 DNA reads TGTGCCAGCAGCTTAGGACAGGCTTTAGACACTGAAGCTTTCTTT. This codes for CASSLGQALDTEAFF.

The chain links TRBV2 to TRBJ2-5; D remains ambiguous. This CDR3 comprises 14 residues. The V end was cut by 6 bases, the J end by 3 bases, with 14 bases between. Germline loops: CDR1 SNHLY, CDR2 FYNNEI. This chain's CDR3 is CASRRTPAEETQYF. The CDR3 DNA follows: TGTGCCAGCAGACGGACGCCCGCCGAAGAGACCCAGTACTTC.

The V and J genes are TRBV5-1 and TRBJ1-6, with 9 bases identical to TRBD1. This CDR3 spans 14 amino acids. CDR1 is SGHRS, CDR2 YFSETQ, per germline. The V gene end was trimmed by 5 bases and the J gene end by 11 bases; junction bases not matched to a gene: 8. CDR3 DNA: TGCGCCAGCAGACCCGGGACAGGGTACCCACCCCTCCACTTT. This sequence encodes CASRPGTGYPPLHF.

The rearrangement links TRBV10-3 to TRBJ2-3, with D possibly TRBD1 on 6 matching bases. The V and J ends lost 4 bases and 3 bases respectively, with 11 bases between them. This CDR3 has 14 amino acids. CDR1 is ENHRY and CDR2 is SYGVKD in the germline V gene. The CDR3 spells CAISGRQATDTQYF. In nucleotides, the CDR3 is TGTGCCATCAGTGGGAGACAGGCGACAGATACGCAGTATTTT.

The V call is TRBV28, the J call TRBJ1-6; TRBD1 matches at 7 bases. The junction had 17 bases not matched to a gene; V was cut back by 6 bases and J by 6 bases. Germline CDR1 and CDR2: MDHEN and SYDVKM. The CDR3 consists of 18 residues. The DNA of the CDR3 is TGTGCCAGCAGCTTCCACCCCTCCGGACAGGCGGCTAATTCACCCCTCCACTTT. As protein: CASSFHPSGQAANSPLHF.

The J gene is TRBJ2-1, the V gene TRBV11-3; 9 nucleotides align to TRBD2. In germline, CDR1 is SGHNT, CDR2 YENEEA. The CDR3 extends over 15 amino acids. The ends lost 5 bases at V and 7 bases at J; junction bases unmatched: 9. CDR3 bases: TGTGCCAGCAGCCCGGGGATTAGCGGGAGAAATGAGCAGTTCTTC. This gives the protein CASSPGISGRNEQFF. The full variable domain, in which reference TRBV11-3 and TRBJ2-1 provide the parts outside the CDR3, is EAGVVQSPRYKIIEKKQPVAFWCNPISGHNTLYWYLQNLGQGPELLIRYENEEAVDDSQLPKDRFSAERLKGVDSTLKIQPAELGDSAVYLCASSPGISGRNEQFFGPGTRLTVL.

This clone was observed a single time. The chain has TRBV5-8 and TRBJ1-2; the D gene is possibly TRBD1 (6 bases). V was trimmed by 5 bases and J by 8 bases, leaving 16 bases between them. The CDR3 covers 13 residues. Germline V gives CDR1 SGHTS, CDR2 YDEGEE. This CDR3 is CASSYYRVFGYTF. CDR3 DNA sequence: TGTGCCAGCAGTTATTACAGGGTATTCGGCTACACCTTC.

The CDR3 loop is CASTPRGYADTQYF. CDR3 nucleotides: TGTGCCAGTACCCCACGGGGGTACGCAGATACGCAGTATTTT. The chain links TRBV19 to TRBJ2-3, with D tentatively TRBD2 (6 bases). This CDR3 contains 14 residues. V lost 7 bases and J 4 bases, leaving 15 bases between the germline ends. Germline V gene data show CDR1 as LNHDA and CDR2 as SQIVND (reference sequence).